The 17 T cell receptor beta chains reported below all come from one sample, sequenced in a study of metastatic and nonmetastatic thyroid tumors. TCRdb re-clonotyped the PCR reads through MiXCR. The sample records around 34,000 clones, around a fifth being singletons. There were no patients who had received any treatment before thyroid surgery. The material sequenced was blood. The receptor source for this set is a female donor with papillary thyroid cancer or a benign thyroid nodule (not recorded which). Some clones in this sample may be carry-over from other donors' samples.

This clone occurred a few times. The gene calls are TRBV5-1 and TRBJ1-2; TRBD1 might be the D (5 bases). From germline, CDR1 is SGHRS and CDR2 YFSETQ. Trimming removed 4 bases at V and 8 bases at J, with 12 bases between. CDR3 length: 12 residues. The CDR3 DNA follows: TGCGCCAGCAGCACGGGACTGCGAGGCTACACCTTC. Amino acid sequence: CASSTGLRGYTF.

By share of the sample, this clone is medium-sized (0.01 to 0.1%). V gene TRBV4-2 combines with J gene TRBJ2-5; 9 positions match TRBD1. Per the germline V gene, CDR1 is LGHNA and CDR2 is YNFKEQ. With V trimmed by 4 bases and J by 4 bases, 1 base remained unmatched. CDR3 length: 13 residues. The CDR3 is CASSLGQGETQYF. The CDR3 DNA reads TGTGCCAGCAGCCTGGGACAGGGAGAGACCCAGTACTTC.

This clone was picked up many times. Here the CDR3 reads CASSTRQNLVAFF. DNA for the CDR3: TGTGCCAGCAGTACCCGACAGAACCTGGTGGCTTTCTTT. V usage is TRBV28 and J usage is TRBJ1-1; D perhaps matches TRBD1 (5 bases). Trimming stripped 5 bases from V and 11 bases from J, with 18 bases between. Germline V CDR1 and CDR2: MDHEN, SYDVKM. The CDR3 consists of 13 residues.

By sample fraction, this clone is medium-sized. Other DNA sequences from this sample encode an identical CDR3 as well. The chain joins TRBV6-1 to TRBJ2-2; 9 nucleotides line up with TRBD1. The germline V gene encodes CDR1 MNHNS and CDR2 SASEGT. CDR3 size: 15 residues. Trimming took 5 bases from V and 3 from J; bases not matched to a gene: 4. CDR3 region: CASSPRQGDTGELFF. The CDR3, as DNA: TGTGCCAGCAGTCCCCGACAGGGGGACACCGGGGAGCTGTTTTTT.

This clone was detected ten times or more. The gene calls are TRBV7-8 and TRBJ1-2, with D possibly TRBD1 on 5 matching bases. Deletions cut 4 bases from V and 4 bases from J, with 16 bases between. The length of the CDR3 is 15 residues. Germline values: CDR1 SGHVS, CDR2 FQNEAQ. In nucleotides, the CDR3 is TGTGCCAGCAGCTCTCAAGGCCAGGGACTCTATGGCTACACCTTC. This translates into CASSSQGQGLYGYTF. The full variable domain, with the rest looked up from reference TRBV7-8 and TRBJ1-2, is GAGVSQSPRYKVAKRGQDVALRCDPISGHVSLFWYQQALGQGPEFLTYFQNEAQLDKSGLPSDRFFAERPEGSVSTLKIQRTQQEDSAVYLCASSSQGQGLYGYTFGSGTRLTVV.

This clone occurred many times. A clone one base away is much larger, so this may be a read error. The chain joins TRBV20-1 to TRBJ2-3, with 11 bases aligning to TRBD2. This CDR3 has 16 amino acids. In germline, CDR1 is DFQATT, CDR2 SNEGSKA (reference sequence). Written as DNA, the CDR3 is TGCAGTGCTACCTCTAGCGGGGGGTCGTGGACAGATGCGCAGTATTTT. Encoded protein: CSATSSGGSWTDAQYF.

This clone has ten or more counts. The V call is TRBV11-3, the J call TRBJ2-3; D is undetermined. V shed 0 bases and J shed 4 bases, with 11 bases lying between them. This CDR3 region has 15 residues. From germline, CDR1 is SGHNT and CDR2 YENEEA. The CDR3 DNA reads TGTGCCAGCAGCTTAGACCAGGATATTTCAGATACGCAGTATTTT. It translates to CASSLDQDISDTQYF. Full variable domain (missing parts from reference TRBV11-3 and TRBJ2-3): EAGVVQSPRYKIIEKKQPVAFWCNPISGHNTLYWYLQNLGQGPELLIRYENEEAVDDSQLPKDRFSAERLKGVDSTLKIQPAELGDSAVYLCASSLDQDISDTQYFGPGTRLTVL.

This clone has only a few counts. The CDR3 ends on some other residue instead of the conserved phenylalanine or tryptophan, so this is likely a read error. This chain links TRBV28 with TRBJ1-6; 7 nucleotides match TRBD1. Germline V CDR1 and CDR2: MDHEN, SYDVKM. The CDR3 is 15 amino acids. V gave up 6 bases and J gave up 7 bases; unmatched junction bases: 9. Written as DNA, the CDR3 is TGTGCCAGCAGGGGGACAGAACCAACCAATTCACCCCTCCACTTG. It codes for CASRGTEPTNSPLHL.

In the case of this clone: A much larger clonotype is one base distant, so this may be a read error. The genes are TRBV7-9 and TRBJ1-4; 9 nucleotides line up with TRBD1. Looked up from germline, CDR1 is SEHNR and CDR2 is FQNEAQ (reference sequence). The length of the CDR3 is 14 residues. Unmatched junction bases numbered 6, after V lost 6 bases and J lost 7 bases. Here the CDR3 DNA reads TGTGCCAGCAGGCTGGGACAGGGAGGTGAAAAACTGTTTTTT. It specifies CASRLGQGGEKLFF.

The rearrangement uses TRBV6-1 and TRBJ2-7; maybe TRBD1 (6 bases). Per the germline V gene, CDR1 is MNHNS and CDR2 is SASEGT. V was pared by 3 bases and J by 7 bases, with 13 bases between. The CDR3 consists of 13 residues. The CDR3 nucleotides are TGTGCCAGCAGTGACTCCCTTAGGGGGGAGCAGTACTTC. It translates to CASSDSLRGEQYF.

This clone was picked up many times. The V and J genes are TRBV7-3 and TRBJ2-2; 9 bases fit TRBD1. Trimming took 7 bases from V and 7 from J; bases not matched to a gene: 7. Germline V gene lookup returns CDR1 SGHTA and CDR2 FQGTGA. The CDR3 consists of 14 residues. CDR3: CASTTTGGNGELFF. CDR3 sequence (DNA): TGTGCCAGCACCACGACAGGGGGTAACGGGGAGCTGTTTTTT.

The genes are TRBV6-1 and TRBJ2-2; D might be TRBD1 (5 bases). The germline gives CDR1 MNHNS, CDR2 SASEGT. V was shortened by 4 bases and J by 2 bases, with 11 bases between the two germline ends. This CDR3 has 15 residues. CDR3 residues: CASSVGGANTGELFF. The DNA of the CDR3 is TGTGCCAGCAGTGTGGGTGGGGCAAACACCGGGGAGCTGTTTTTT.

The table lists this clone with many counts. This chain uses TRBV19 with TRBJ2-5, with D possibly matching TRBD1 (6 bases). This CDR3 has 13 residues. Germline V CDR1 and CDR2: LNHDA, SQIVND (reference sequence). With 7 bases removed from V and 0 bases from J, the gap between germline ends came to 9 bases. CDR3 in amino acids: CASTRTDQETQYF. Here the CDR3 DNA reads TGTGCCAGTACCAGGACAGACCAAGAGACCCAGTACTTC. Drawing the rest from reference TRBV19 and TRBJ2-5, the complete variable domain is DGGITQSPKYLFRKEGQNVTLSCEQNLNHDAMYWYRQDPGQGLRLIYYSQIVNDFQKGDIAEGYSVSREKKESFPLTVTSAQKNPTAFYLCASTRTDQETQYFGPGTRLLVL.

This clone was detected many times. The chain couples TRBV30 to TRBJ2-1; no firm D call. Per germline, CDR1 GTSNPN and CDR2 SVGIG (reference sequence). CDR3 length: 15 residues. Trimming removed 0 bases from V and 0 bases from J, with 9 bases in between. CDR3 sequence (DNA): TGTGCCTGGAGTGTTGGATCGAGCTCCTACAATGAGCAGTTCTTC. It codes for CAWSVGSSSYNEQFF.

The chain links TRBV6-2 or TRBV6-3 to TRBJ2-7; TRBD2 might be the D (6 bases). This CDR3 spans 16 amino acids. V lost 5 bases, J lost 0 bases, and 17 bases lay in between. Per the germline V gene, CDR1 is MNHEY and CDR2 is SVGEGT. As DNA, the CDR3 is TGTGCCAGCAGTACGGGCCGGGCCGGGAGCTCCTACGAGCAGTACTTC. It is translated as CASSTGRAGSSYEQYF.

This chain uses TRBV6-1 with TRBJ1-2; no clear D. Germline lookup yields CDR1 MNHNS and CDR2 SASEGT. The CDR3 has 13 amino acids. V gave up 1 base and J gave up 8 bases, with 11 bases separating them. This CDR3 reads CASSEDRAYGYTF. Here the CDR3 DNA reads TGTGCCAGCAGTGAAGATAGGGCCTACGGCTACACCTTC.

Ten or more counts support this clone. V is TRBV5-1 and J is TRBJ2-7, with D perhaps given as TRBD1 or TRBD2 (5 bases each). There are 15 residues in the CDR3. With 0 bases removed from V and 2 bases from J, the gap between germline ends came to 12 bases. Germline V CDR1 and CDR2: SGHRS, YFSETQ. The DNA of the CDR3 is TGCGCCAGCAGCTTGGGGGTTTCGGGACCCTACGAGCAGTACTTC. This gives the protein CASSLGVSGPYEQYF.